These 27 T cell receptor beta chains share one sample of origin, sequenced in a study of cytomegalovirus exposure and HLA in healthy donors. This PCR relied on a set of 60 Vbeta primers and 13 Jbeta primers. Using immunoSEQ multiplex PCR, the repertoire was profiled, and TCRdb retains in-frame clones only, with some absent. The sample records more than 150,000 clones, approximately 82% being singletons. Sequencing was performed on PBMCs. The receptors were gathered from a girl aged 2 to 10 in good health and CMV-seropositive.

This sequence joins TRBV6-4 and TRBJ2-3; 8 nucleotides agree with TRBD2. The ends lost 4 bases at V and 3 bases at J; junction bases unmatched: 6. This CDR3 contains 15 residues. CDR1 MRHNA and CDR2 SNTAGT come from the germline V gene. The CDR3 protein is CASSVDSGATDTQYF. CDR3 nucleotide sequence: TGTGCCAGCAGTGTTGATAGCGGGGCTACAGATACGCAGTATTTT.

The chain links TRBV19 to TRBJ2-1; no clear D gene. Deletions cut 5 bases from V and 4 bases from J, with 3 bases between. In germline, CDR1 is LNHDA, CDR2 SQIVND (reference sequence). This CDR3 contains 11 residues. In nucleotides, the CDR3 is TGTGCCAGTAGTTCTTACAATGAGCAGTTCTTC. It codes for CASSSYNEQFF.

Written as DNA, the CDR3 is TGTGCCAGCAGCTTAATCCCCACAGGGAGGGTCAATGAGCAGTTCTTC. Its translation is CASSLIPTGRVNEQFF. V usage is TRBV7-3 and J usage is TRBJ2-1, with D possibly being TRBD2 (7 bases). The CDR3 runs to 16 residues. V lost 1 base to trimming and J lost 6 bases, with 16 bases between them. CDR1 and CDR2 (germline): SGHTA, FQGTGA. The full variable domain, in which reference TRBV7-3 and TRBJ2-1 provide the parts outside the CDR3, is GAGVSQTPSNKVTEKGKYVELRCDPISGHTALYWYRQSLGQGPEFLIYFQGTGAADDSGLPNDRFFAVRPEGSVSTLKIQRTERGDSAVYLCASSLIPTGRVNEQFFGPGTRLTVL.

The gene calls are TRBV7-9 and TRBJ1-2, with 11 nucleotides matching TRBD1. This CDR3 is built from 16 residues. The V segment lost 1 base and the J segment 2 bases; nucleotides outside the gene matches: 3. Germline CDR1 SEHNR, CDR2 FQNEAQ (reference sequence). CDR3 sequence: CASSLERTGGNYGYTF. The CDR3 coding sequence is TGTGCCAGCAGCTTAGAGCGGACAGGGGGCAACTATGGCTACACCTTC.

The chain couples TRBV6-6 to TRBJ2-5, with a weak D call TRBD1 (7 bases). Trimming cost V 9 bases and J 6 bases, with 17 bases left between them. CDR3 length: 13 amino acids. Germline V gene data show CDR1 as MNHNY and CDR2 as SVGAGI (reference sequence). This CDR3 is CARFDREDKTQYF. In DNA, the CDR3 is TGTGCCAGGTTCGACAGGGAGGATAAGACCCAGTACTTC.

This chain uses TRBV18 with TRBJ2-2, with TRBD2 matching over 12 bases. From germline, CDR1 is KGHSH and CDR2 LQKENI. V shed 5 bases and J 3 bases; nucleotides not matched to a gene: 7. CDR3 length: 17 amino acids. CDR3 loop: CASSSLAGGLDTGELFF. DNA for the CDR3: TGTGCCAGCTCATCCCTAGCGGGAGGGCTCGACACCGGGGAGCTGTTTTTT.

V is TRBV27 and J is TRBJ1-6, with D uncertain. The germline CDR1 and CDR2 sequences are MNHEY and SMNVEV (reference sequence). V was clipped by 1 base and J by 9 bases, with 7 bases between them. CDR3 size: 13 residues. CDR3 sequence: CASSLLEGSPLHF. The CDR3 coding sequence is TGTGCCAGCAGTTTATTAGAGGGTTCACCCCTCCACTTT.

The chain is built from TRBV15 and TRBJ2-7, with a tentative D call TRBD1 (6 bases). Deletions cut 0 bases from V and 1 base from J, with 16 bases between. The CDR3 is 17 amino acids. The germline CDR1 and CDR2 sequences are LNHNV and YYDKDF (reference sequence). The CDR3 nucleotides read TGTGCCACCAGCAGAGAGCTTCCGGGACATCCATCCTACGAGCAGTACTTC. Its protein is CATSRELPGHPSYEQYF.

J is TRBJ1-2 and V is TRBV2; D not certain. The CDR3 runs to 14 residues. CDR1 is SNHLY, CDR2 FYNNEI, per germline. V lost 4 bases and J lost 3, with 12 bases in between. The CDR3 DNA follows: TGTGCCAGCAGTGTTGGTGAGGGTTACTATGGCTACACCTTC. Protein sequence: CASSVGEGYYGYTF.

The chain joins TRBV19 to TRBJ1-1, with TRBD1 as a possible D gene (6 bases). This CDR3 is built from 15 residues. V dropped 1 base and J dropped 3 bases, with 12 bases sitting between them. The germline V gene has CDR1 LNHDA and CDR2 SQIVND (reference sequence). CDR3 amino acids: CASSIGQGPYTEAFF. Here the CDR3 DNA reads TGTGCCAGTAGTATAGGGCAGGGGCCGTACACTGAAGCTTTCTTT.

The rearrangement links TRBV5-4 to TRBJ2-5, with 7 bases identical to TRBD2. The ends lost 5 bases at V and 4 bases at J; junction bases unmatched: 11. Germline V gene sequence: CDR1 SGHNT, CDR2 YYREEE (reference sequence). The CDR3 consists of 15 residues. CDR3 in amino acids: CASRSGTRRTETQYF. The CDR3 nucleotides read TGTGCCAGCAGAAGCGGGACCCGACGCACAGAGACCCAGTACTTC. The full variable domain, rest sourced from reference TRBV5-4 and TRBJ2-5, is ETGVTQSPTHLIKTRGQQVTLRCSSQSGHNTVSWYQQALGQGPQFIFQYYREEENGRGNFPPRFSGLQFPNYSSELNVNALELDDSALYLCASRSGTRRTETQYFGPGTRLLVL.

The rearrangement joins TRBV2 to TRBJ2-7, with a possible D match to TRBD2 (6 bases). Trimming removed 4 bases from V and 3 bases from J, with 19 bases in between. Germline lookup yields CDR1 SNHLY and CDR2 FYNNEI. The CDR3 is made up of 16 amino acids. CDR3 nucleotide sequence: TGTGCCAGCAGTGCTACGGGGGTGGGATCTCTCTACGAGCAGTACTTC. Its translation is CASSATGVGSLYEQYF.

The CDR3 DNA reads as TGCGCCAGCCACCCAGGGGCATTGAACACTGAAGCTTTCTTT. Translating gives CASHPGALNTEAFF. This sequence joins TRBV5-1 and TRBJ1-1, with D possibly matching TRBD1 (6 bases). With 7 bases removed from V and 0 bases from J, the gap between germline ends came to 13 bases. The CDR3 length is 14 residues. Germline CDR1 is SGHRS and CDR2 is YFSETQ.

CDR3 in DNA: TGTGCCAGCAGCCTCGGACAGGGGGCGGGTAGGGAAAAACTGTTTTTT. Translated, it gives CASSLGQGAGREKLFF. V and J are TRBV28 and TRBJ1-4, with 11 bases aligning to TRBD1. Germline trimming cut 6 bases from V and 8 bases from J; bases unmatched to any gene: 11. The CDR3 runs to 16 residues. Per germline, CDR1 MDHEN and CDR2 SYDVKM. The whole variable domain, filled in from reference TRBV28 and TRBJ1-4, reads DVKVTQSSRYLVKRTGEKVFLECVQDMDHENMFWYRQDPGLGLRLIYFSYDVKMKEKGDIPEGYSVSREKKERFSLILESASTNQTSMYLCASSLGQGAGREKLFFGSGTQLSVL.

The rearrangement links TRBV6-4 to TRBJ1-1; possible D gene TRBD1, 5 bases. CDR3 size: 13 residues. The V and J ends lost 3 bases and 1 base respectively, with 6 bases between them. Germline lookup yields CDR1 MRHNA and CDR2 SNTAGT. The CDR3 DNA is TGTGCCAGCAGTGAGCAGGGGAACACTGAAGCTTTCTTT. It codes for CASSEQGNTEAFF.

The gene calls are TRBV7-9 and TRBJ2-1; D not resolved. The length of the CDR3 is 11 residues. Per germline, CDR1 SEHNR and CDR2 FQNEAQ (reference sequence). Trimming took off 3 bases at V and 6 bases at J, with 3 bases between the two ends. CDR3 residues: CASSFGNEQFF. CDR3 DNA sequence: TGTGCCAGCAGCTTCGGCAATGAGCAGTTCTTC.

CDR3 sequence (DNA): TGTGCCAGCAGCTTGGCCGGGGACGAGCAGTACTTC. This encodes CASSLAGDEQYF. The chain couples TRBV5-6 to TRBJ2-7; the D gene is possibly TRBD2 (5 bases). The V end lost 0 bases, the J end lost 5 bases, and 6 bases lay between the germline ends. Germline CDR1 reads SGHDT; CDR2 reads YYEEEE. The CDR3 loop spans 12 amino acids.

This chain links TRBV21-1 with TRBJ2-2; the D call in the table, TRBD2, was not verified against the DNA. TRBV21-1 is reported as a pseudogene. The CDR3 runs to 16 residues. The CDR3 sequence: CASSNDYLMNTGELFF. CDR3 nucleotide sequence: TGTGCCAGCAGCAATGACTACTTAATGAACACCGGGGAGCTGTTTTTT.

The chain combines TRBV29-1 with TRBJ2-1; D unclear. This CDR3 is 13 amino acids long. Germline values: CDR1 SQVTM, CDR2 ANQGSEA. V was clipped by 7 bases and J by 1 base, with 11 bases between them. CDR3 protein: CSARGRSYNEQFF. The CDR3 DNA sequence: TGCAGCGCCAGAGGTAGGTCCTACAATGAGCAGTTCTTC.

The chain has TRBV28 and TRBJ2-7; 9 bases match TRBD2. After removal of 4 bases from V and 4 bases from J, the junction contained 11 bases not matched to a gene. CDR1 MDHEN and CDR2 SYDVKM come from the germline V gene. The CDR3 has 16 amino acids. CDR3 coding DNA: TGTGCCAGCAGTTCGCGCGCGGGGGGGCCAATGTACGAGCAGTACTTC. It encodes CASSSRAGGPMYEQYF.

The chain combines TRBV4-1 with TRBJ2-7; no definite D call. Germline CDR1 MGHRA, CDR2 YSYEKL. Trimming took off 2 bases at V and 3 bases at J, with 8 bases between the two ends. There are 13 residues in the CDR3. The CDR3 reads CASSQTEDYEQYF. CDR3 coding DNA: TGCGCCAGCAGCCAAACAGAAGACTACGAGCAGTACTTC.

The gene calls are TRBV5-4 and TRBJ2-7; 12 bases map to TRBD1. The junction had 14 bases not matched to a gene; V was cut back by 6 bases and J by 4 bases. CDR3 length: 17 amino acids. Per the germline V gene, CDR1 is SGHNT and CDR2 is YYREEE (reference sequence). In DNA, the CDR3 is TGTGCCAGCATCAGGGGGACAGGGGGCTCTTTTTGGTACGAGCAGTACTTC. Translation: CASIRGTGGSFWYEQYF.

The CDR3 nucleotides read TGTGCCAGCAGTGATGTGGGGCGGGAGACCCAGTACTTC. Translated, it gives CASSDVGRETQYF. V usage is TRBV2 and J usage is TRBJ2-5; D is possibly TRBD1 (5 bases). The CDR3 has 13 amino acids. V shed 3 bases and J shed 5 bases, with 10 bases lying between them. The V gene's germline CDR1 is SNHLY and CDR2 FYNNEI.

This rearrangement joins TRBV7-8 to TRBJ2-5; D might be TRBD2 (5 bases). The tail of the sequence fits TRBJ2-7 better, so the J call may be wrong. The CDR3 covers 16 residues. Germline V gene lookup returns CDR1 SGHVS and CDR2 FQNEAQ. This chain's CDR3 is CASSLASGFSSYEQYF. The CDR3 region has the DNA TGTGCCAGCAGCTTAGCCTCGGGGTTCAGCTCCTACGAGCAGTACTTC.

This chain joins TRBV7-9 and TRBJ2-7; 7 bases align to TRBD1. Trimming removed 5 bases from V and 3 bases from J; junction bases left unmatched: 7. From germline, CDR1 is SEHNR and CDR2 FQNEAQ (reference sequence). The CDR3 sequence is 14 residues long. The CDR3 reads CASSPGDRVYEQYF. DNA for the CDR3: TGTGCCAGCAGCCCCGGGGACAGAGTCTACGAGCAGTACTTC.

The J gene is TRBJ2-3, the V gene TRBV2; the D gene is possibly TRBD2 (5 bases). Germline CDR1 and CDR2: SNHLY and FYNNEI. This CDR3 is 12 amino acids long. Between the trimmed V and J ends, which lost 8 bases and 6 bases, there was a span of 12 bases. CDR3 amino acids: CASSEGRDTQYF. The CDR3 region has the DNA TGTGCCAGCTCAGAGGGTCGGGATACGCAGTATTTT.

The chain carries TRBV5-1 and TRBJ1-5; D gene unclear. Trimming took off 4 bases at V and 7 bases at J, with 12 bases between the two ends. This CDR3 region has 13 residues. CDR1 SGHRS and CDR2 YFSETQ come from the germline V gene. The CDR3 region has the DNA TGCGCCAGCAGCAACCGGGTAGGACAGCCCCAGCATTTT. This encodes CASSNRVGQPQHF.